This T cell receptor (beta chain) appears in the sequencing data of a study of OX40 agonist ivuxolimab in advanced cancers. On the study more broadly: Clinicians treated patients with ivuxolimab, an agonistic anti-OX40 (CD134) antibody. Findings and caveats of the study: Average numbers of expanded clones were greater in CD8+ T cells than in CD4+.

Peripheral blood came from all dose cohorts at three timepoints. This CDR3 spans 15 amino acids. Germline V gives CDR1 SGHRS, CDR2 YFSETQ. Deletions cut 4 bases from V and 5 bases from J, with 17 bases between. Repertoires were generated with immunoSEQ multiplex PCR, while TCRdb's copy carries only in-frame clones and drops some. The sample records nearly 55,000 clones, approximately 90% being singletons. Turning to this clone: Its matching antigen is unknown.

The specimen comprised CD4+ or CD8+ T cells sorted from blood, sampled in a trial of the OX40 agonist ivuxolimab. The rearrangement links TRBV5-1 to TRBJ2-3; TRBD1 is a possible D gene (6 bases). The TCR comes from an adult with an advanced solid tumor such as melanoma, head and neck, liver or kidney cancer. The CDR3 DNA is TGCGCCAGCAGCGGTGGACAGAGCCGTGGAGATACGCAGTATTTT. Its protein is CASSGGQSRGDTQYF. Full variable domain (remainder filled in from reference TRBV5-1 and TRBJ2-3): KAGVTQTPRYLIKTRGQQVTLSCSPISGHRSVSWYQQTPGQGLQFLFEYFSETQRNKGNFPGRFSGRQFSNSRSEMNVSTLELGDSALYLCASSGGQSRGDTQYFGPGTRLTVL.